The 28 T cell receptor beta chains given below trace back to one sample, sequenced in a study of blood T cell repertoires in COVID-19. TCRdb's table, derived via immunoSEQ multiplex PCR, lists solely in-frame clones and lacks some. This table has 50,000 or so clones, roughly nine tenths appearing once. What was sequenced was peripheral blood. The origin of the receptors is a human donor in a cohort sampled during active COVID-19.

The gene calls are TRBV18 and TRBJ1-5; D is uncertain. Trimming cost V 2 bases and J 3 bases, with 11 bases left between them. CDR3 length equals 15 residues. CDR1 is KGHSH, CDR2 LQKENI, per germline. CDR3 sequence reads: CASSPDGVHNQPQHF. DNA of the CDR3: TGTGCCAGCTCACCAGACGGGGTCCACAATCAGCCCCAGCATTTT.

The gene calls are TRBV7-3 and TRBJ2-1, with 11 bases fitting TRBD2. This CDR3 contains 15 residues. Trimming cost V 3 bases and J 10 bases; bases outside gene matches: 8. Germline-derived CDR1 and CDR2 are SGHTA and FQGTGA. DNA for the CDR3: TGTGCCAGCAGCTTTAGCGGGAGGGGCTGGGAGGAGCAGTTCTTC. Translation gives CASSFSGRGWEEQFF.

In this sample, this clone turned up a few times. The rearrangement links TRBV7-9 to TRBJ2-7; 7 nucleotides line up with TRBD1. Germline CDR1 reads SEHNR; CDR2 reads FQNEAQ (reference sequence). The length of the CDR3 is 14 residues. The trim removed 7 bases at V and 3 bases at J, leaving 9 bases unmatched. This chain's CDR3 is CASTKRAGGYEQYF. CDR3 DNA sequence: TGTGCCAGCACCAAAAGGGCAGGGGGCTACGAGCAGTACTTC. The complete variable domain, with remaining parts taken from reference TRBV7-9 and TRBJ2-7, reads DTGVSQNPRHKITKRGQNVTFRCDPISEHNRLYWYRQTLGQGPEFLTYFQNEAQLEKSRLLSDRFSAERPKGSFSTLEIQRTEQGDSAMYLCASTKRAGGYEQYFGPGTRLTVT.

This chain uses TRBV11-3 with TRBJ1-3, with unresolved D. The CDR3 has 13 residues. Looked up from germline, CDR1 is SGHNT and CDR2 is YENEEA. Between the trimmed V and J ends, which lost 3 bases and 8 bases, there was a span of 11 bases. CDR3 loop: CASSFFLSDTIYF. The CDR3 bases are TGTGCCAGCAGCTTTTTCTTATCGGACACCATATATTTT. The complete variable domain, with remaining parts taken from reference TRBV11-3 and TRBJ1-3, reads EAGVVQSPRYKIIEKKQPVAFWCNPISGHNTLYWYLQNLGQGPELLIRYENEEAVDDSQLPKDRFSAERLKGVDSTLKIQPAELGDSAVYLCASSFFLSDTIYFGEGSWLTVV.

The chain combines TRBV10-3 with TRBJ1-2; 10 bases fit TRBD1. V was pared by 4 bases and J by 5 bases, with 4 bases of the junction left unmatched. The CDR3 totals 14 residues. The germline V gene encodes CDR1 ENHRY and CDR2 SYGVKD. The CDR3 DNA reads TGTGCCATCAGTGGGGACAGGGGATTATATGGCTACACCTTC. As protein: CAISGDRGLYGYTF.

The V and J genes are TRBV2 and TRBJ1-2; D is undetermined. This CDR3 comprises 13 residues. V shed 4 bases and J shed 6 bases, with 12 bases lying between them. Germline V gene lookup returns CDR1 SNHLY and CDR2 FYNNEI. CDR3 sequence (DNA): TGTGCCAGCAGTGTTGAGGGTACTGATGGCTACACCTTC. This codes for CASSVEGTDGYTF.

The rearrangement joins TRBV19 to TRBJ1-6; 8 nucleotides match TRBD1. The germline V gene encodes CDR1 LNHDA and CDR2 SQIVND (reference sequence). The CDR3 has 15 residues. The trim removed 4 bases at V and 4 bases at J, leaving 3 bases unmatched. Here the CDR3 reads CASSTGGRYNSPLHF. CDR3 nucleotide sequence: TGTGCCAGTAGTACAGGGGGCCGTTATAATTCACCCCTCCACTTT.

The rearrangement joins TRBV14 to TRBJ1-3; TRBD1 might be the D (6 bases). Trimming took 4 bases from V and 0 from J, leaving 7 bases between them. From germline, CDR1 is SGHDN and CDR2 FVKESK. The CDR3 is 14 amino acids. The CDR3 spells CASSPGHSGNTIYF. The CDR3 coding sequence is TGTGCCAGCAGCCCGGGACACTCTGGAAACACCATATATTTT.

The chain couples TRBV10-3 to TRBJ2-7, with 7 nucleotides matching TRBD1. The germline V gene has CDR1 ENHRY and CDR2 SYGVKD. This CDR3 has 14 residues. Germline trimming cut 7 bases from V and 9 bases from J; bases unmatched to any gene: 15. The CDR3 DNA reads as TGTGCCATCACCAACGGGACAGCCCGGAGCGGGCAGTACTTC. Amino acids: CAITNGTARSGQYF.

This clone was counted a single time. The CDR3 reads CASSQPGGAGSPLHF. The CDR3, as DNA: TGTGCCAGCAGCCAACCGGGGGGCGCAGGTTCACCCCTCCACTTT. This chain links TRBV4-2 with TRBJ1-6; possible D gene TRBD1, 6 bases. CDR1 LGHNA and CDR2 YNFKEQ come from the germline V gene. The CDR3 covers 15 residues. Trimming pared 2 bases from V and 9 bases from J, leaving 14 bases between.

The V gene is TRBV29-1, the J gene TRBJ2-7, with D possibly TRBD2 on 5 matching bases. The CDR3 has 12 residues. Germline values: CDR1 SQVTM, CDR2 ANQGSEA. Trimming took 4 bases from V and 2 from J, leaving 9 bases between them. DNA for the CDR3: TGCAGCGTTGTCGGACTGACCTACGAGCAGTACTTC. This codes for CSVVGLTYEQYF.

This clone has only a few counts. The chain recombines TRBV24-1 with TRBJ2-1; TRBD2 matches at 11 bases. The CDR3 runs to 17 residues. V shed 4 bases, J shed 8 bases, and the junction held 12 bases outside the gene matches. Germline CDR1 KGHDR, CDR2 SFDVKD. The chain's CDR3 is CATSDPLLAGAGDEQFF. In DNA form, the CDR3 reads TGTGCCACCAGTGACCCCCTACTAGCGGGAGCGGGAGATGAGCAGTTCTTC.

The chain is built from TRBV5-4 and TRBJ1-1, with D possibly matching TRBD1 (5 bases). The germline V and J ends were trimmed by 7 bases and 1 base, with 14 bases remaining between them. Germline-derived CDR1 and CDR2 are SGHNT and YYREEE (reference sequence). CDR3 size: 14 residues. This chain's CDR3 is CASGGTYPNTEAFF. CDR3 nucleotide sequence: TGTGCCAGCGGCGGGACCTACCCGAACACTGAAGCTTTCTTT.

The chain is built from TRBV5-4 and TRBJ1-1; perhaps TRBD1 as D (6 bases). CDR3 length: 14 residues. Deletions cut 4 bases from V and 6 bases from J, with 16 bases between. Germline CDR1 SGHNT, CDR2 YYREEE (reference sequence). The CDR3 loop reads CASSGVRDTAEAFF. In DNA, the CDR3 is TGTGCCAGCAGCGGAGTTCGGGACACCGCTGAAGCTTTCTTT.

The chain recombines TRBV10-2 with TRBJ2-5; weak D call: TRBD2 (7 bases). CDR1 is WSHSY and CDR2 is SAAADI in the germline V gene. This CDR3 is 17 amino acids long. The V gene lost 5 bases and the J gene lost 7 bases, with 26 bases spanning the gap. The CDR3 loop reads CASSTHHRAGTRGTQYF. The CDR3 DNA is TGCGCCAGCAGTACCCACCATAGAGCGGGGACACGCGGGACCCAGTACTTC.

The genes are TRBV7-2 and TRBJ2-5, with no clear D. V dropped 1 base and J dropped 5 bases, with 11 bases sitting between them. Germline values: CDR1 SGHTA, CDR2 FQGNSA. This CDR3 is 14 amino acids long. The CDR3 here is CASSLGTVVETQYF. The DNA for the CDR3 is TGTGCCAGCAGCTTAGGTACAGTCGTGGAGACCCAGTACTTC.

This chain connects TRBV7-9 to TRBJ2-1, with 13 positions matching TRBD2. Unmatched junction bases numbered 4, after V lost 5 bases and J lost 9 bases. Per the germline V gene, CDR1 is SEHNR and CDR2 is FQNEAQ (reference sequence). The CDR3 spans 14 residues. DNA of the CDR3: TGTGCCAGCAGCGGGGGACTAGCGGGAACTGAGCAGTTCTTC. Protein sequence: CASSGGLAGTEQFF.

The chain carries TRBV6-1 and TRBJ1-1; D remains unclear. CDR1 MNHNS and CDR2 SASEGT come from the germline V gene. V was clipped by 0 bases and J by 6 bases, with 8 bases between them. This CDR3 region has 13 residues. CDR3 in DNA: TGTGCCAGCAGTGAAGCGCCGGGTCCTGAAGCTTTCTTT. This encodes CASSEAPGPEAFF.

The chain has TRBV5-1 and TRBJ2-7, with TRBD2 as a possible D gene (6 bases). V was shortened by 2 bases and J by 5 bases, with 14 bases between the two germline ends. Germline CDR1 and CDR2: SGHRS and YFSETQ. This CDR3 has 14 amino acids. The CDR3: CASSLRGDPNEQYF. The DNA of the CDR3 is TGCGCCAGCAGCTTACGCGGGGACCCAAACGAGCAGTACTTC.

The chain has TRBV7-8 and TRBJ2-3; D remains ambiguous. Germline CDR1 is SGHVS and CDR2 is FQNEAQ. Deletions cut 3 bases from V and 0 bases from J, with 4 bases between. This CDR3 spans 13 amino acids. The CDR3 reads CASSFLSTDTQYF. CDR3 nucleotides: TGTGCCAGCAGCTTCCTTAGCACAGATACGCAGTATTTT.

This chain connects TRBV7-3 to TRBJ2-3; the match to TRBD2 covers 9 bases. V was pared by 4 bases and J by 4 bases, with 6 bases of the junction left unmatched. CDR1 is SGHTA, CDR2 FQGTGA, per germline. This CDR3 is 15 amino acids long. The CDR3 sequence is CASSSAGGVSDTQYF. CDR3 coding DNA: TGTGCCAGCAGCTCAGCGGGAGGAGTCTCAGATACGCAGTATTTT. Full variable domain (outside the CDR3, taken from reference TRBV7-3 and TRBJ2-3): GAGVSQTPSNKVTEKGKYVELRCDPISGHTALYWYRQSLGQGPEFLIYFQGTGAADDSGLPNDRFFAVRPEGSVSTLKIQRTERGDSAVYLCASSSAGGVSDTQYFGPGTRLTVL.

In this sample, this clone turned up once. The chain uses TRBV5-8 and TRBJ2-7; D is ambiguous. The CDR3 has 13 residues. Germline loops: CDR1 SGHTS, CDR2 YDEGEE. V was shortened by 4 bases and J by 5 bases, with 13 bases between the two germline ends. The CDR3 DNA is TGTGCCAGCAGCCTCAGTGGAGTCCACGAGCAGTACTTC. This codes for CASSLSGVHEQYF.

The chain joins TRBV4-2 to TRBJ1-4; 8 nucleotides agree with TRBD1. The CDR3 has 15 residues. CDR1 LGHNA and CDR2 YNFKEQ come from the germline V gene. With 3 bases clipped from V and 6 bases from J, the junction kept 6 bases outside the gene matches. CDR3 sequence: CASSHAGGQDEKLFF. The CDR3 region has the DNA TGTGCCAGCAGCCATGCAGGGGGCCAGGATGAAAAACTGTTTTTT.

This chain uses TRBV12-5 with TRBJ2-7, with a weak D call TRBD1 (6 bases). Germline assignment: CDR1 LGHNT and CDR2 FRNRAP. The CDR3 totals 13 residues. V shed 2 bases and J shed 2 bases, with 7 bases lying between them. The CDR3 nucleotides are TGTGCTAGTGGTTTGACAGGGACCTACGAGCAGTACGTC. It yields the protein CASGLTGTYEQYV.

Here the CDR3 DNA reads TGTGCCAGCAGCTTGACAGGTGGCTACACCTTC. This codes for CASSLTGGYTF. V and J are TRBV13 and TRBJ1-2; weak D call: TRBD1 (6 bases). This CDR3 comprises 11 residues. CDR1 is PRHDT, CDR2 FYEKMQ, per germline (reference sequence). Trimming pared 3 bases from V and 7 bases from J, leaving 6 bases between.

The chain is built from TRBV9 and TRBJ1-2; D is unresolved. The V gene's germline CDR1 is SGDLS and CDR2 YYNGEE. The CDR3 is 12 amino acids. Between the trimmed V and J ends, which lost 3 bases and 8 bases, there was a span of 11 bases. The CDR3 loop is CASSERVGGYTF. DNA of the CDR3: TGTGCCAGCAGCGAGCGGGTTGGCGGCTACACCTTC.

The chain combines TRBV6-6 with TRBJ1-5; possible D gene TRBD1, 6 bases. V gave up 6 bases and J gave up 0 bases, with 15 bases separating them. The CDR3 has 16 amino acids. Germline assignment: CDR1 MNHNY and CDR2 SVGAGI (reference sequence). CDR3 coding DNA: TGTGCCAGCAGACGCACCGGGACAAATAGCAATCAGCCCCAGCATTTT. This gives the protein CASRRTGTNSNQPQHF.

This clone has only a few counts. The genes are TRBV4-1 and TRBJ1-3, with 7 bases identical to TRBD1. J gave up 0 bases and V 5 bases, and 7 bases lay outside the gene matches. Germline loops: CDR1 MGHRA, CDR2 YSYEKL. The CDR3 totals 16 residues. The CDR3 coding sequence is TGCGCCAGCAGCGCAACCGGGACAGCCTCTGGAAACACCATATATTTT. It codes for CASSATGTASGNTIYF.